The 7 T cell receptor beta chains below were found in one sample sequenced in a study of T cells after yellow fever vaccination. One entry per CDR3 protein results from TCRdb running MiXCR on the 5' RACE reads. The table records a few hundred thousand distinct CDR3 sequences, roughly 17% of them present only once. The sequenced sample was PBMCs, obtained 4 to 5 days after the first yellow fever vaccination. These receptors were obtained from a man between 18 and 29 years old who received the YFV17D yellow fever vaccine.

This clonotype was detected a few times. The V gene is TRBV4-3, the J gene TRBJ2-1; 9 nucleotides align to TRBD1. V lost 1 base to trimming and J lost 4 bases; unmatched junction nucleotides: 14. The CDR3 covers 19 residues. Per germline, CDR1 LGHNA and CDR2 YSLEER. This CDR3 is CASSQGGPGRTGAYNEQFF. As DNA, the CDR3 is TGCGCCAGCAGCCAAGGGGGCCCCGGTCGGACAGGGGCTTACAATGAGCAGTTCTTC.

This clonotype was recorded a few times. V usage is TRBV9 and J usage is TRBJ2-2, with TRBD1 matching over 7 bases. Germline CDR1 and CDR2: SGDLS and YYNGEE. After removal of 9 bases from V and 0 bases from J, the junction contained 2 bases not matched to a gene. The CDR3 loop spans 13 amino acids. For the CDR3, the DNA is TGTGCCACCCAGGGGGCGAACACCGGGGAGCTGTTTTTT. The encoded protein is CATQGANTGELFF.

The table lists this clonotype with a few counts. The CDR3: CASSPGTGRPAYEQYF. The DNA for the CDR3 is TGCGCCAGCAGCCCCGGGACAGGCCGACCTGCCTACGAGCAGTACTTC. This rearrangement joins TRBV5-1 to TRBJ2-7; 8 bases align to TRBD1. The CDR3 extends over 16 amino acids. Per germline, CDR1 SGHRS and CDR2 YFSETQ. V was pared by 4 bases and J by 2 bases, with 11 bases of the junction left unmatched.

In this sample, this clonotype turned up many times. The CDR3 protein is CASSLFGTSQETQYF. In nucleotides, the CDR3 is TGTGCCAGCAGCCTCTTCGGGACTAGTCAAGAGACCCAGTACTTC. The gene calls are TRBV4-2 and TRBJ2-5; 8 nucleotides agree with TRBD2. CDR1 LGHNA and CDR2 YNFKEQ come from the germline V gene. With V trimmed by 4 bases and J by 2 bases, 6 bases remained unmatched. The CDR3 has 15 residues.

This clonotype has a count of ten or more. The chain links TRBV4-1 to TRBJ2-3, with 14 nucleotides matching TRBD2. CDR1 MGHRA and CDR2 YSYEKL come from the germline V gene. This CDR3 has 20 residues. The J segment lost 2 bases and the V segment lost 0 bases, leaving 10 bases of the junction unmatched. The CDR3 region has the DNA TGCGCCAGCAGCCAAGATCGGACTAGCGGGGGGCCCCCAGCCACAGATACGCAGTATTTT. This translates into CASSQDRTSGGPPATDTQYF.

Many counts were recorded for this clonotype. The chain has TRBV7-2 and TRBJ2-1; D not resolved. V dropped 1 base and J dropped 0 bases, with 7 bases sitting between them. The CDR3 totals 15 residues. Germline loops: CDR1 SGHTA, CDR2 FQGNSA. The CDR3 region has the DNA TGTGCCAGCAGCTTAGGGGGAAACTCCTACAATGAGCAGTTCTTC. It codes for CASSLGGNSYNEQFF.

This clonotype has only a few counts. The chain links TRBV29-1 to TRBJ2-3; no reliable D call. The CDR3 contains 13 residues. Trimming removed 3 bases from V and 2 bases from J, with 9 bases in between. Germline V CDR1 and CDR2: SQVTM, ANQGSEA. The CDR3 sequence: CSVDQIITDTQYF. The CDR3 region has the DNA TGCAGCGTTGATCAAATAATCACAGATACGCAGTATTTT.